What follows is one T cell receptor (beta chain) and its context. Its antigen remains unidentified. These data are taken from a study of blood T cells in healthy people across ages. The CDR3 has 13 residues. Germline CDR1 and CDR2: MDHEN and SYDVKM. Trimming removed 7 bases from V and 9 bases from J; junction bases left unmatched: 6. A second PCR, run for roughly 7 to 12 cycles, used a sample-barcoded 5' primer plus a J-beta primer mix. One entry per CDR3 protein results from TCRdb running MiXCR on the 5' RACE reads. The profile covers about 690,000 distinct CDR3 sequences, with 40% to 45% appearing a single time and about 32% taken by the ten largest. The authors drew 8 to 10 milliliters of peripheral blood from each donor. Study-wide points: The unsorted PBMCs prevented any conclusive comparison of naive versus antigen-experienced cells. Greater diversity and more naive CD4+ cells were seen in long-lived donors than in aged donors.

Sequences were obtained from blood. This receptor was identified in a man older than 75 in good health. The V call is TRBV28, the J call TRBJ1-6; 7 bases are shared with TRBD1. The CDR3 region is CASKTGTGSPLHF. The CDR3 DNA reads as TGTGCCAGCAAGACAGGGACGGGTTCACCCCTCCACTTT.